This T cell receptor (beta chain) appears in the sequencing data of a study of identical twins. TCRdb redid the calling of the 5' RACE reads with MiXCR, one entry per CDR3 protein. The table has under 800,000 distinct CDR3 sequences, approximately 22% seen once. This clonotype has just a few counts. J gave up 3 bases and V 10 bases, and 3 bases lay outside the gene matches. The CDR3 is 12 residues long. Germline assignment: CDR1 ENHRY and CDR2 SYGVKD. The data were also submitted as part of a second study, on T cells expressing NK-cell markers.

This chain joins TRBV10-3 and TRBJ1-1, with TRBD1 matching 9 bases. The sample was PBMCs. This TCR was recovered from a woman aged 18-29 years in good health. The CDR3, as DNA: TGTGCCACCCGACAGGGGGACACTGAAGCTTTCTTT. Translated: CATRQGDTEAFF.